The next 17 T cell receptor beta chains were all read from a single sample in a study of radiotherapy plus CTLA-4 blockade in lung cancer. Here immunoSEQ multiplex PCR was the method, and the copy in TCRdb shows in-frame clones only, minus some. This table holds around 43,000 clones, about 70% found once. The starting material was peripheral blood, obtained from a patient treated with radiotherapy plus ipilimumab. The receptors originated from a human donor with non-small cell lung cancer who had stable disease on radiotherapy plus ipilimumab.

This chain connects TRBV7-2 to TRBJ2-3; D unresolved. Trimming stripped 5 bases from V and 0 bases from J, with 15 bases between. CDR1 is SGHTA, CDR2 FQGNSA, per germline. The CDR3 contains 16 residues. CDR3 loop: CASSLSPPTSTDTQYF. Here the CDR3 DNA reads TGTGCCAGCAGCCTTTCCCCGCCTACTAGCACAGATACGCAGTATTTT.

The V call is TRBV6-1, the J call TRBJ2-5; 11 bases match TRBD1. The CDR3 extends over 17 amino acids. CDR1 is MNHNS and CDR2 is SASEGT in the germline V gene. The V and J ends lost 6 bases and 5 bases, in that order; junction bases with no gene match: 14. CDR3 loop: CASRERTGGVIVETQYF. The CDR3 bases are TGTGCCAGCAGAGAAAGGACAGGGGGCGTAATTGTGGAGACCCAGTACTTC.

As concerns this clone: One end of the junction does not line up with germline, which may come from a read error. The chain joins TRBV25-1 to TRBJ1-4; D may be TRBD1 (6 bases). The CDR3 spans 11 residues. CDR1 and CDR2 (germline): MGHDK, SYGVNS. CDR3 protein: CASSETRDISF. The CDR3 bases are TGTGCCAGCAGTGAAACCCGGGACATATCTTTT.

The gene calls are TRBV6-5 and TRBJ2-2, with a tentative D call TRBD1 (6 bases). The CDR3 runs to 15 residues. Germline lookup yields CDR1 MNHEY and CDR2 SVGAGI. With 8 bases removed from V and 7 bases from J, the gap between germline ends came to 20 bases. CDR3 in DNA: TGTGCCAGCCTGAGGACAGACCCTTGGGACGGGGAGCTGTTTTTT. The encoded protein is CASLRTDPWDGELFF.

This chain links TRBV7-9 with TRBJ1-2; TRBD1 matches at 7 bases. Germline CDR1 and CDR2: SEHNR and FQNEAQ (reference sequence). There are 12 residues in the CDR3. The junction had 5 bases not matched to a gene; V was cut back by 5 bases and J by 8 bases. CDR3 residues: CASSNRGVGYTF. DNA for the CDR3: TGTGCCAGCAGCAACAGGGGAGTAGGCTACACCTTC.

This chain joins TRBV18 and TRBJ2-1; D gene uncertain. Trimming cost V 3 bases and J 2 bases, with 11 bases left between them. The CDR3 spans 15 residues. CDR1 and CDR2 from the germline V gene are KGHSH and LQKENI. The CDR3, as DNA: TGTGCCAGCTCACCGGTACAATTGACCTACAATGAGCAGTTCTTC. Translating it yields CASSPVQLTYNEQFF.

This chain connects TRBV29-1 to TRBJ2-5; 9 nucleotides line up with TRBD1. Germline CDR1 SQVTM, CDR2 ANQGSEA. This CDR3 comprises 18 residues. V gave up 0 bases and J gave up 9 bases; unmatched junction bases: 20. DNA for the CDR3: TGCAGCGTTGAAGAGGGGACAGGGTATTACGGTCCTCCTGCCGCCCAGTACTTC. Its translation is CSVEEGTGYYGPPAAQYF.

In its sample, this clone was seen a few times. The gene calls are TRBV6-5 and TRBJ2-2, with 7 bases that match TRBD1. CDR3 length equals 15 residues. The germline CDR1 and CDR2 sequences are MNHEY and SVGAGI. Trimming took 2 bases from V and 4 from J; bases not matched to a gene: 4. The CDR3 protein is CASSYRRQGTGELFF. The CDR3 bases are TGTGCCAGCAGTTACCGAAGACAGGGCACCGGGGAGCTGTTTTTT.

The chain links TRBV18 to TRBJ2-5, with 7 positions matching TRBD1. With 4 bases clipped from V and 3 bases from J, the junction kept 8 bases outside the gene matches. The CDR3 extends over 15 amino acids. Germline CDR1 is KGHSH and CDR2 is LQKENI. Here the CDR3 reads CASSLRTGPKETQYF. As DNA, the CDR3 is TGTGCCAGCTCACTACGGACAGGTCCCAAAGAGACCCAGTACTTC.

This clone was picked up a small number of times. The chain joins TRBV5-1 to TRBJ2-4; TRBD1 is a possible D gene (5 bases). Trimming took 4 bases from V and 8 from J, leaving 13 bases between them. The CDR3 has 13 amino acids. Per germline, CDR1 SGHRS and CDR2 YFSETQ. DNA of the CDR3: TGCGCCAGCAGCCCGACTCAGGGATACATTCAGTACTTC. This translates into CASSPTQGYIQYF.

This clone has just a few counts. The chain is built from TRBV4-3 and TRBJ1-2; the D gene is possibly TRBD1 (6 bases). Germline CDR1 and CDR2: LGHNA and YSLEER. This CDR3 is built from 17 residues. V dropped 0 bases and J dropped 4 bases, with 18 bases sitting between them. This chain's CDR3 is CASSQDWGSGGLYGYTF. The CDR3 DNA is TGCGCCAGCAGCCAAGATTGGGGGAGCGGGGGGCTCTATGGCTACACCTTC.

In its sample, this clone was seen once. This chain connects TRBV18 to TRBJ2-3; the match to TRBD2 covers 10 bases. Germline V lookup: CDR1 KGHSH, CDR2 LQKENI. The CDR3 spans 15 residues. The V segment lost 3 bases and the J segment 2 bases; nucleotides outside the gene matches: 2. The CDR3 loop is CASSPSGGTTDTQYF. The CDR3 DNA follows: TGTGCCAGCTCACCTAGCGGGGGGACCACAGATACGCAGTATTTT.

The chain carries TRBV5-1 and TRBJ1-1; 9 bases align to TRBD1. CDR3 length: 16 amino acids. With V trimmed by 1 base and J by 2 bases, 6 bases remained unmatched. Germline assignment: CDR1 SGHRS and CDR2 YFSETQ. CDR3 protein: CASSLRPGQGNTEAFF. The CDR3 nucleotides are TGCGCCAGCAGCTTGCGTCCGGGACAGGGCAACACTGAAGCTTTCTTT.

The CDR3 DNA sequence: TGTGCCAGCAGCCCAGAGCCGGGTCAGCCCCAGCATTTT. It specifies CASSPEPGQPQHF. The chain links TRBV5-4 to TRBJ1-5, with unresolved D. CDR1 SGHNT and CDR2 YYREEE come from the germline V gene (reference sequence). CDR3 length: 13 amino acids. Trimming shortened V by 4 bases and J by 6 bases, and 11 bases separated the two germline ends.

This chain joins TRBV7-9 and TRBJ1-1; TRBD1 matches at 10 bases. CDR1 is SEHNR, CDR2 FQNEAQ, per germline (reference sequence). This CDR3 is 16 amino acids long. With V trimmed by 5 bases and J by 3 bases, 9 bases remained unmatched. Here the CDR3 reads CASSLGQGGRDTEAFF. For the CDR3, the DNA is TGTGCCAGCAGCCTCGGACAGGGGGGTAGAGACACTGAAGCTTTCTTT.

The chain recombines TRBV5-1 with TRBJ2-5; D is ambiguous. Trimming shortened V by 2 bases and J by 0 bases, and 5 bases separated the two germline ends. CDR3 length: 13 amino acids. Germline V gene sequence: CDR1 SGHRS, CDR2 YFSETQ. The CDR3 is CASSLGDQETQYF. CDR3 bases: TGCGCCAGCAGCTTAGGAGACCAAGAGACCCAGTACTTC.

The CDR3 DNA sequence: TGTGCCAGCAGCCCCGGGGGGGCCGGGGAGCTGTTTTTT. Translation: CASSPGGAGELFF. The J gene is TRBJ2-2, the V gene TRBV13; 8 bases are shared with TRBD2. The CDR3 covers 13 residues. V lost 5 bases, J lost 6 bases, and 2 bases stayed unmatched. Germline V gene data show CDR1 as PRHDT and CDR2 as FYEKMQ (reference sequence).